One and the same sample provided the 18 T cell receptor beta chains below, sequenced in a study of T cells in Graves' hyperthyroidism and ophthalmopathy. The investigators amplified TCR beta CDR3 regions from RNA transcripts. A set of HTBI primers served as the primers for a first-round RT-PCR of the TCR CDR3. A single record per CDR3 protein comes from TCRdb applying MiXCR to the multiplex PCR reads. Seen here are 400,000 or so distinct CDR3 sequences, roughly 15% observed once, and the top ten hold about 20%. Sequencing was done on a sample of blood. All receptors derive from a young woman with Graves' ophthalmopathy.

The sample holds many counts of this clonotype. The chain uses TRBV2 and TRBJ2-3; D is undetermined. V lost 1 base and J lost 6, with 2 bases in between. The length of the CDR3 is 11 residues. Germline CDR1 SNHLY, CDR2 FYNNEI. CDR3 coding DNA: TGTGCCAGCAGTGAAGAGGATACGCAGTATTTT. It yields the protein CASSEEDTQYF.

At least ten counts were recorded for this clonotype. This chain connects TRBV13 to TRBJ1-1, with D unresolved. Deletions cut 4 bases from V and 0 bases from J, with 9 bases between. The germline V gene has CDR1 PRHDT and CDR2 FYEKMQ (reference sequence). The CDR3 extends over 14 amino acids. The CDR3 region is CASSSGTLNTEAFF. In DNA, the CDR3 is TGTGCCAGCAGCTCGGGCACCTTGAACACTGAAGCTTTCTTT.

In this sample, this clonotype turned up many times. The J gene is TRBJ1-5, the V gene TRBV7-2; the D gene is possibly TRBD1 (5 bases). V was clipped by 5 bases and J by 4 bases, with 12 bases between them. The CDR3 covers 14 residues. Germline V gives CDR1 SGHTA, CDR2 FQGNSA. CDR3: CASSRGGGNQPQHF. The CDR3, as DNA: TGTGCCAGCAGCCGTGGGGGGGGAAATCAGCCCCAGCATTTT.

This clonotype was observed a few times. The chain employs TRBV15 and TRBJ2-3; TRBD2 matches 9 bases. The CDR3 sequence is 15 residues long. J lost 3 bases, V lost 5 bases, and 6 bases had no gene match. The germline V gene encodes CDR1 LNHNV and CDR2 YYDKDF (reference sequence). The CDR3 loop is CATSAGGYFTDTQYF. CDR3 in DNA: TGTGCCACCAGCGCGGGGGGGTATTTTACAGATACGCAGTATTTT.

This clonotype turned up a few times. DNA for the CDR3: TGTGCCAGCAGCTTCGTCGACAGGGCAAATTCACCCCTCCACTTT. As protein: CASSFVDRANSPLHF. This chain connects TRBV5-6 to TRBJ1-6; 7 nucleotides agree with TRBD1. There are 15 residues in the CDR3. J gave up 7 bases and V 2 bases, and 6 bases lay outside the gene matches. Germline values: CDR1 SGHDT, CDR2 YYEEEE.

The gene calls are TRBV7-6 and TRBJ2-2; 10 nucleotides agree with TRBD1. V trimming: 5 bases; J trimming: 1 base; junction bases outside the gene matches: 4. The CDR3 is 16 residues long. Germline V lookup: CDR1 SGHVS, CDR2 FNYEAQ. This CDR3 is CASSVGQGGNTGELFF. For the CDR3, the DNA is TGTGCCAGCAGCGTAGGACAGGGGGGGAACACCGGGGAGCTGTTTTTT.

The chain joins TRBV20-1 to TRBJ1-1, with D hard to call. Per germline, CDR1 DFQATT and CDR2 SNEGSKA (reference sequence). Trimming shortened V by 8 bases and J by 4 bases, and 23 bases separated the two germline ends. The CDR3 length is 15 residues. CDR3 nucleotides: TGCAGTACTGACCCGTCGTATGGGGTCGTCACTGAAGCTTTCTTT. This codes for CSTDPSYGVVTEAFF.

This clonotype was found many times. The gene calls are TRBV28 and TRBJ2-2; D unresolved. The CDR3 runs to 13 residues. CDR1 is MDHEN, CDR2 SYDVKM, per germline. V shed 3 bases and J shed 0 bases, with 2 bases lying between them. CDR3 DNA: TGTGCCAGCAGTTTCGCGAACACCGGGGAGCTGTTTTTT. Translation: CASSFANTGELFF. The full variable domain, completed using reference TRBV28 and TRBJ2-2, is DVKVTQSSRYLVKRTGEKVFLECVQDMDHENMFWYRQDPGLGLRLIYFSYDVKMKEKGDIPEGYSVSREKKERFSLILESASTNQTSMYLCASSFANTGELFFGEGSRLTVL.

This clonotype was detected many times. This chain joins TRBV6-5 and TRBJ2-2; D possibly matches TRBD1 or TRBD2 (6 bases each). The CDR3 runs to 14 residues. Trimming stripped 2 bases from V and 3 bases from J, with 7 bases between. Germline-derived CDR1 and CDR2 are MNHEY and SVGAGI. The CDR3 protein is CASSYRGDTGELFF. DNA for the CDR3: TGTGCCAGCAGTTACAGGGGGGACACCGGGGAGCTGTTTTTT.

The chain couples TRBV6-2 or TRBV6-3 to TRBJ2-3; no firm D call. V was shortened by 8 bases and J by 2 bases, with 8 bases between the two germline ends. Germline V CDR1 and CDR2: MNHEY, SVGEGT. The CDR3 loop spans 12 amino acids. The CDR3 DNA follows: TGTGCCAGCGCGGCGTACACAGATACGCAGTATTTT. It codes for CASAAYTDTQYF.

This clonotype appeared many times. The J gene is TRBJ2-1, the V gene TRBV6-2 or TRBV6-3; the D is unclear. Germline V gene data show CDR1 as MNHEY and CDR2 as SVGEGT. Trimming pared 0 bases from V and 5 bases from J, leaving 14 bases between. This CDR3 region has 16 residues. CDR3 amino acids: CASSYSYRELDNEQFF. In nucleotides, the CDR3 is TGTGCCAGCAGTTACTCGTATAGGGAACTCGACAATGAGCAGTTCTTC.

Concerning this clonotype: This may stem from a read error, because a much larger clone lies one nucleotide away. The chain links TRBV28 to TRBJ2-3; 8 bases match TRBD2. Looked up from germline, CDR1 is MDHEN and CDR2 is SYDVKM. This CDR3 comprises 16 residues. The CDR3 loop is CATSLVSGRSTDTQYF. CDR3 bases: TGTGCCACCAGTTTAGTAAGCGGGAGAAGCACAGATACGCAGTATTTT.

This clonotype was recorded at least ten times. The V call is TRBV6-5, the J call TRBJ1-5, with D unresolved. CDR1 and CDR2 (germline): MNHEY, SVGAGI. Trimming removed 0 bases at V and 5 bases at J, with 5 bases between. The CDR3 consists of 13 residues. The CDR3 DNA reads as TGTGCCAGCAGTTACTCCGCATATCAGCCCCAGCATTTT. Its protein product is CASSYSAYQPQHF.

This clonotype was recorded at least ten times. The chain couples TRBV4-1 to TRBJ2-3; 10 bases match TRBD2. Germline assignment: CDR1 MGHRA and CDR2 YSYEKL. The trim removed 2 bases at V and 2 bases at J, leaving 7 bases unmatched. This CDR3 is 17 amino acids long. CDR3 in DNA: TGCGCCAGCAGCCAACTACTAGCGGGGATGCCCACAGATACGCAGTATTTT. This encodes CASSQLLAGMPTDTQYF.

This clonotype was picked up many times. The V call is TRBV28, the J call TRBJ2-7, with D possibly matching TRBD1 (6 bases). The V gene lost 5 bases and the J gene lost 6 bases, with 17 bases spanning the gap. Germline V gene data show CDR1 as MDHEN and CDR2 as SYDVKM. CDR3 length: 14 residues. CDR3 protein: CASSLGGPGREQYF. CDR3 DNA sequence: TGTGCCAGCAGTCTTGGGGGCCCCGGGCGCGAGCAGTACTTC.

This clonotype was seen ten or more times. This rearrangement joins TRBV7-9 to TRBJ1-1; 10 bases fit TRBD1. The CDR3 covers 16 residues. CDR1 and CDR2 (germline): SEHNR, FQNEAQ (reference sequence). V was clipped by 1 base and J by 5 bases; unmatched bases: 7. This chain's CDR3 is CASSLGRDRGATEAFF. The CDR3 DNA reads TGTGCCAGCAGCTTAGGAAGGGACAGGGGTGCGACTGAAGCTTTCTTT.

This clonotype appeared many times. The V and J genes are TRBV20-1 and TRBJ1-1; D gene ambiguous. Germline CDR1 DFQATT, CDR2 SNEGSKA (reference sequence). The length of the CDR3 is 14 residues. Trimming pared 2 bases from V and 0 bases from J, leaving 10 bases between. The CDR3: CSARKGLLNTEAFF. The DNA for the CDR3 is TGCAGTGCTAGAAAAGGACTGTTGAACACTGAAGCTTTCTTT.

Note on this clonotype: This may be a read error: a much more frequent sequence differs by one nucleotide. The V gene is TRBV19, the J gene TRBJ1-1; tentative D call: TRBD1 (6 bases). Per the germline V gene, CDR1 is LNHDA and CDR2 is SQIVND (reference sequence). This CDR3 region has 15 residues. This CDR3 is CAGSILGTMNTEAFF. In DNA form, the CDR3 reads TGTGCCGGTAGTATCTTAGGGACAATGAACACTGAAGCTTTCTTT.